Listed below are T cell receptor beta chains from one sample, sequenced in a study of identical twins. TCRdb re-derived calls from the 5' RACE reads in MiXCR, one entry per CDR3 protein. Here the sample spans 600,000 to 850,000 distinct CDR3 sequences, approximately 18% being singletons. This sample was also put to use in a study of T cells expressing NK-cell markers.

The sequencing input was PBMCs. These receptors all come from a woman aged 18-29 years in good health. Both conserved end residues are part of each CDR3. D genes are given only for firm matches. A row's size may be missing; if present it is once, few, many or a size class.

>TRBD2|TRBV7-2|TRBJ2-7|few
TGTGCCAGCAGCTTAGGGGCTAGCGGGAGATTCTACGAGCAGTACTTC
CASSLGASGRFYEQYF
>.|TRBV10-1|TRBJ1-5|many
TGCGCCAGCAGTGGACAGTCGGGAAATCAGCCCCAGCATTTT
CASSGQSGNQPQHF
>TRBD2|TRBV11-1|TRBJ2-1|.
TGTGCCAGCAGCTTCTCAGTAGCGGGGTTGTGGGGTTACAATGAGCAGTTCTTC
CASSFSVAGLWGYNEQFF
>.|TRBV3-1|TRBJ2-3|.
TGTGCCAGCAGCCAAGAGGACAGCGATACGCAGTATTTT
CASSQEDSDTQYF
>TRBD1|TRBV3-1|TRBJ1-2|few
TGTGCCAGCAGCCACGGACAGGGTAGTTATGGCTACACCTTC
CASSHGQGSYGYTF
>.|TRBV6-6|TRBJ1-2|.
TGTGCCAGCAGCAATTATGATGGCTACACCTTC
CASSNYDGYTF
>.|TRBV9|TRBJ2-7|few
TGTGCCAGCAGCGTACTCGGGGACCGATCCTACGAGCAGTACTTC
CASSVLGDRSYEQYF
>TRBD1|TRBV19|TRBJ1-4|few
TGTGCCAGTTTTGGACAGGGAGACAATGAAAAACTGTTTTTT
CASFGQGDNEKLFF
>.|TRBV12-3/TRBV12-4|TRBJ1-6|few
TGTGCCAGCAGTTTAGTTCAGGGGAATAATTCACCCCTCCACTTT
CASSLVQGNNSPLHF
>.|TRBV10-3|TRBJ2-1|few
TGTGCCATCAGGGGGTCCTACAATGAGCAGTTCTTC
CAIRGSYNEQFF
>TRBD2|TRBV10-3|TRBJ2-3|.
TGTGCCATCAGTGTAGCGGGACTCACAGATACGCAGTATTTT
CAISVAGLTDTQYF
>.|TRBV11-2|TRBJ2-7|.
TGTGCCAGCAGCCCATCAATCCGGGACGACTCCTACGAGCAGTACTTC
CASSPSIRDDSYEQYF
>TRBD2|TRBV10-1|TRBJ2-3|.
TGCGCCAGCAGTGGGGGGGGAAGAACGCAGTATTTT
CASSGGGRTQYF
>.|TRBV18|TRBJ2-3|few
TGTGCCAGCTCACCAAGCCCAGGGCTGCAAAACCCAGATACGCAGTATTTT
CASSPSPGLQNPDTQYF
>TRBD2|TRBV20-1|TRBJ2-3|few
TGCAGTGCTAGTCAGCTAGCGGGCTCCACAGATACGCAGTATTTT
CSASQLAGSTDTQYF
>.|TRBV6-5|TRBJ1-2|few
TGTGCCAGCAGTTACCGGGGCTTAGACTATGGCTACACCTTC
CASSYRGLDYGYTF
>.|TRBV20-1|TRBJ2-3|.
TGCAGTGCCTCCCCTAGGGATACGCAGTATTTT
CSASPRDTQYF
>TRBD2|TRBV20-1|TRBJ2-3|.
TGCAGTGCTCGGCCAGCGGGAGGGCGAGATACGCAGTATTTT
CSARPAGGRDTQYF